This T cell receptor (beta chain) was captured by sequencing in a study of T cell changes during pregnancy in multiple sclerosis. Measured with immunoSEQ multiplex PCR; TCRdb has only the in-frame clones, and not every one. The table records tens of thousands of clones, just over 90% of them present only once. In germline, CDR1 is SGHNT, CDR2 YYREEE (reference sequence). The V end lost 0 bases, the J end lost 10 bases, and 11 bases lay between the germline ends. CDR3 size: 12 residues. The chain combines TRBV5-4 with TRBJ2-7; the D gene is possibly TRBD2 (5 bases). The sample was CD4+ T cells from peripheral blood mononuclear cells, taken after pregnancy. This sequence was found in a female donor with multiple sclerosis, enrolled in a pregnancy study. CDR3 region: CASSLGVGRQYF. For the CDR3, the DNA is TGTGCCAGCAGCTTGGGTGTAGGGAGACAGTACTTC.